Listed below are T cell receptor beta chains from one sample, sequenced in a study of control samples from healthy donors and cancer patients. The assay was immunoSEQ multiplex PCR, and TCRdb's table has in-frame clones only and misses some. Of fewer than 500,000 clones listed, more than 80% are singletons. Specimen: PBMCs. These receptors originate from a man aged 35-49 years with head and neck cancer. CDR3s include the opening cysteine and the closing phenylalanine or tryptophan. Fields, in order: V gene, clone size, D gene, J gene, CDR3 protein, CDR3 DNA. A D gene is named only where the DNA matches it firmly. Part of the rows lack a size; the others show once, few, many or a class for expanded clones.

TRBV5-1	NA	TRBD2	TRBJ2-7	CARSLGGGGAREQYF	TGCGCCCGCAGCTTGGGGGGCGGGGGGGCGCGAGAGCAGTACTTC
TRBV28	NA	TRBD2	TRBJ2-7	CASSGDGRSSYEQYF	TGTGCCAGCAGTGGGGACGGGAGGAGCTCCTACGAGCAGTACTTC
TRBV18	NA	NA	TRBJ1-1	CASSPVVGAAGAFF	TGTGCCAGCTCACCTGTAGTGGGGGCCGCTGGCGCTTTCTTT
TRBV18	NA	NA	TRBJ2-5	CASSPTTEFTLKETQYF	TGTGCCAGCTCACCTACCACCGAATTCACACTAAAAGAGACCCAGTACTTC
TRBV3-1/TRBV3-2	once	NA	TRBJ2-5	CASSQEGARSRETQYF	TGTGCCAGCAGCCAAGAGGGCGCCAGAAGTCGAGAGACCCAGTACTTC
TRBV12-3/TRBV12-4	NA	TRBD1	TRBJ1-1	CASSWGDSQAFF	TGTGCCAGCAGTTGGGGGGACAGTCAGGCTTTCTTT
TRBV2	NA	NA	TRBJ2-7	CASSLTPYEQYF	TGTGCCAGCAGCCTAACCCCCTACGAGCAGTACTTC
TRBV3-1/TRBV3-2	NA	NA	TRBJ2-2	CASLCTGLTGELFF	TGTGCCAGCTTATGTACGGGGCTAACCGGGGAGCTGTTTTTT
TRBV6-6	NA	TRBD2	TRBJ2-5	CASSYSPRGGPETQYF	TGTGCCAGCAGTTACTCGCCTCGGGGGGGCCCAGAGACCCAGTACTTC
TRBV28	NA	NA	TRBJ2-7	CASKDPGGVREQYF	TGTGCCAGCAAGGATCCTGGTGGGGTTCGCGAGCAGTACTTC
TRBV6-5	NA	NA	TRBJ2-5	CASKQGPGETQYF	TGTGCCAGCAAGCAGGGGCCAGGAGAGACCCAGTACTTC
TRBV4-3	NA	NA	TRBJ2-5	CASSQGHQETQYF	TGCGCCAGCAGCCAGGGACATCAAGAGACCCAGTACTTC
TRBV11-2	NA	TRBD1	TRBJ2-7	CASSLEGTGSYEQYF	TGTGCCAGCAGCTTAGAAGGGACAGGTTCCTACGAGCAGTACTTC
TRBV2	once	TRBD2	TRBJ2-2	CASGLAGGTGELFF	TGTGCCAGCGGGCTAGCGGGAGGGACCGGGGAGCTGTTTTTT
TRBV21-1	NA	NA	TRBJ1-2	CASSIPRTEDGGYTF	TGTGCCAGCAGCATCCCGAGGACGGAAGATGGTGGCTACACCTTC
TRBV10-1	NA	NA	TRBJ1-2	CASSDGLRPYGYTF	TGCGCCAGCAGTGACGGTCTCCGTCCCTATGGCTACACCTTC
TRBV19	NA	NA	TRBJ1-1	CASSMGMDGNTEAFF	TGTGCCAGTAGTATGGGAATGGACGGGAACACTGAAGCTTTCTTT
TRBV5-6	NA	NA	TRBJ1-6	CASSLSGSPLHF	TGTGCCAGCAGCTTGAGCGGATCACCCCTCCACTTT
TRBV5-8	NA	NA	TRBJ1-2	CASSLGAGGYTF	TGTGCCAGCAGCTTGGGGGCTGGAGGCTACACCTTC
TRBV28	NA	NA	TRBJ1-2	CASRRASPYGYTF	TGTGCCAGCAGGAGGGCCTCCCCCTATGGCTACACCTTC
TRBV9	few	NA	TRBJ2-7	CASSLIEGHYEQYF	TGTGCCAGCAGCCTAATTGAGGGCCACTACGAGCAGTACTTC
TRBV2	NA	TRBD1	TRBJ2-3	CASNQDRGLDTQYF	TGTGCCAGCAATCAGGACAGGGGGCTTGATACGCAGTATTTT
TRBV10-3	NA	NA	TRBJ1-1	CAIISEPDTEAFF	TGTGCCATCATCTCCGAACCGGACACTGAAGCTTTCTTT
TRBV5-8	NA	TRBD2	TRBJ2-4	CASSDFLREGKNIQYF	TGTGCCAGCAGCGACTTTCTTCGGGAGGGCAAAAACATTCAGTACTTC
TRBV2	once	NA	TRBJ1-4	CASSEGPGTQAGEKLFF	TGTGCCAGCAGTGAAGGCCCCGGGACCCAGGCGGGGGAAAAACTGTTTTTT
TRBV18	few	NA	TRBJ2-2	CASSPSQGGTGELFF	TGTGCCAGCTCACCCTCTCAGGGTGGGACCGGGGAGCTGTTTTTT
TRBV12-3/TRBV12-4	NA	NA	TRBJ1-2	CASSQGRNNGYTF	TGTGCCAGCAGTCAAGGGCGGAATAATGGCTACACCTTC
TRBV28	NA	TRBD1	TRBJ2-2	CASSLTGGFTGELFF	TGTGCCAGCAGCCTGACAGGGGGCTTCACCGGGGAGCTGTTTTTT
TRBV6-6	NA	TRBD1	TRBJ1-1	CASSYYGQGVNTEAFF	TGTGCCAGCAGTTATTACGGACAGGGCGTGAACACTGAAGCTTTCTTT
TRBV27	NA	NA	TRBJ1-2	CATSFSSNYGYTF	TGTGCCACCAGTTTTTCGAGTAACTATGGCTACACCTTC
TRBV18	NA	TRBD1	TRBJ1-1	CASSQGAITEAFF	TGTGCCAGCTCACAGGGGGCAATCACTGAAGCTTTCTTT
TRBV25-1	NA	NA	TRBJ2-3	CASSEEGTDTQYF	TGTGCCAGCAGTGAAGAGGGCACAGATACGCAGTATTTT
TRBV27	NA	NA	TRBJ1-6	CASSQLGNSPLHF	TGTGCCAGCAGTCAGTTGGGAAATTCACCCCTCCACTTT
TRBV7-9	NA	NA	TRBJ1-5	CASSLEGRSQPQHF	TGTGCCAGCAGCTTAGAGGGTAGGAGTCAGCCCCAGCATTTT
TRBV21-1	NA	NA	TRBJ2-2	CAINRQVRDTGELFF	TGTGCCATCAACCGGCAGGTGAGGGATACCGGGGAGCTGTTTTTT
TRBV18	NA	NA	TRBJ2-5	CASSPPSVAETQYF	TGTGCCAGCTCACCTCCTAGCGTGGCAGAGACCCAGTACTTC
TRBV3-1/TRBV3-2	NA	NA	TRBJ1-5	CASSQDLSNQPQHF	TGTGCCAGCAGCCAAGATCTCAGCAATCAGCCCCAGCATTTT